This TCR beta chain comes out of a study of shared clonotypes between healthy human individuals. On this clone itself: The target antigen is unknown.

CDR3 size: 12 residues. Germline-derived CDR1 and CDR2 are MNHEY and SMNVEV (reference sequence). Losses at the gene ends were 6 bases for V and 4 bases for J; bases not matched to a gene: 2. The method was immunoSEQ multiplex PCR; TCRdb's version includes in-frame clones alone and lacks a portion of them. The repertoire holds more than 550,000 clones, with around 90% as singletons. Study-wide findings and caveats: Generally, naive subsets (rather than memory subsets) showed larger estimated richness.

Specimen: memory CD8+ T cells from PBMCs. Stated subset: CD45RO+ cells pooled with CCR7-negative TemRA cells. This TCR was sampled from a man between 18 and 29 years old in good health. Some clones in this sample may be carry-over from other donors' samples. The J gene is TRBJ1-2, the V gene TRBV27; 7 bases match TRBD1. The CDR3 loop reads CASRDRSYGYTF. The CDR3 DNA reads TGTGCCAGCAGGGACAGGAGCTATGGCTACACCTTC.